This T cell receptor (beta chain) was sequenced during a study of T-cell memory formation after mild COVID-19 (dated by TCRdb to about 2021). In terms of the full investigation: TCR sequence clusters from the two donors were largely donor specific. In a couple of donors, T-cell clones that expanded and contracted after mild COVID-19 were tracked by sequencing TCRalpha and TCRbeta repertoires over time. The cohort comprised two young, previously healthy adult volunteers, one female and one male.

Ficoll-Paque density gradient centrifugation was used to isolate PBMCs. According to the germline V gene (reference sequence), CDR1 reads GTSNPN and CDR2 reads SVGIG. V sheds 4 bases and J sheds 0 bases, leaving 12 bases between their ends. Reading from cysteine to phenylalanine, the CDR3 counts 14 amino acids. Only the CDR3 DNA stays, 42 bases, in frame from base 1. The paper as a whole reports these results and caveats: The detection of some responding clones in pre-infection memory suggests that pre-existing cross-reactive memory T cells joined the SARS-CoV-2 response. The study included only a couple of mild cases, and larger cohorts that include severe cases with pre-infection samples were judged to be necessary. Balanced CD4/CD8 phenotypes were observed for clones contracting from day 15 to 85, whereas a bias towards CD4+ was observed for a second wave of clones expanding from day 15 to 37. SARS-CoV-2 specificity of the second-wave clones peaking on day 37 was not confirmed. Contracting CD4+ clones appeared mostly in the CM and EM memory subsets, whereas CD8+ clones were enriched in EMRA.

Sequencing took place on an Illumina NovaSeq 6000. TCRalpha and TCRbeta cDNA libraries were built by 5'RACE with constant-segment primers, adding sample barcodes and unique molecular identifiers. RNA was extracted from every sample with Trizol reagent. Libraries were amplified in two PCR steps, with a second sample barcode and Illumina TruSeq adapters added in the second step. The libraries were sequenced on an Illumina NovaSeq using 2 x 150 bp paired-end reads. Per the source publication's procedure: The reads were demultiplexed and collapsed into UMI-guided consensus sequences using migec v1.2.7. With mixcr v2.1.11, UMI consensuses were aligned to TRA and TRB V and J templates and assembled into clonotypes. A clonotype was counted as expanded or contracted only when both edgeR and NoisET called the clonotype significant, with the noise models trained on biological replicates. For edgeR calls, a false discovery rate-adjusted p below 0.01 and a log2 fold-change threshold of 1 were applied. As an exploratory analysis of dynamics, max-normalized trajectories of the 1000 most abundant clonotypes were examined by PCA with hierarchical clustering. Separately sequenced CD4+ and CD8+ repertoires were used to assign a CD4 or CD8 phenotype to each responding clone. TCRdb redid the processing of the public reads, applying fastp at Q25 and MiXCR, and retained in-frame beta chains. Merged by CDR3 protein, the rows form single entries marked with the most common genes and DNA. These V and J calls rely on TCRdb rather than the paper's analysis. The sample records 450,000 to 650,000 distinct CDR3 sequences, about 20% of which are singletons. The ten largest clones take up under 15% of the sample.

This clonotype was counted a few times. Its recognized antigen is unknown. Nothing much larger sits one base from this clone, and base qualities are not available. Recombination linked TRBV30 to TRBJ2-5, with a weak D call of TRBD1 (7 bases match). Sequencing was performed on PBMCs or a T cell subset sorted from them (not recorded which). The sequence came from an adult woman who had mild COVID-19 (a few samples of this study predate the infection). The sample titles of this study are shuffled in the database, so cell type and time point are left out; the donor was told from shared clones. The CDR3 protein sequence reads: CAWIGGQHQETQYF. At the DNA level, the sequence is TGTGCCTGGATCGGGGGACAGCACCAAGAGACCCAGTACTTC.